This T cell receptor (beta chain) was retrieved from a study of blood T cell repertoires in COVID-19. Study summary: Sites in the United States, Italy and Spain provided acute and convalescent COVID-19 samples. Sources were T cells, B-cell-depleted T cells, or PBMCs; the material itself was cDNA or gDNA.

Germline CDR1 reads SEHNR; CDR2 reads FQNEAQ (reference sequence). After removal of 7 bases from V and 6 bases from J, the junction contained 8 bases not matched to a gene. The CDR3 spans 14 residues. Libraries were prepared by immunoSEQ multiplex PCR; TCRdb keeps only in-frame clonotypes and omits some of them. This sample carries about 220,000 clones, under 90% of them seen once, and the ten largest clones take 20%. The sequence was obtained from a man aged 30 to 45 with active or convalescent COVID-19. Sequencing was carried out using peripheral blood. The rearrangement links TRBV7-9 to TRBJ2-1; 8 nucleotides line up with TRBD2. This CDR3 is CASKLAGGPNEQFF. In DNA form, the CDR3 reads TGTGCCAGCAAACTCGCGGGAGGTCCCAATGAGCAGTTCTTC.